This entry lists 8 T cell receptor beta chains sequenced from one sample in a study of blood T cell repertoires in COVID-19. This table comes from immunoSEQ multiplex PCR, and its TCRdb copy is limited to in-frame clones, with some not included. Among 310,000 or so clones listed, around 89% were seen once. The sequenced material came from PBMCs or T cells enriched from blood (not recorded which). The receptors derive from a woman between 40 and 55 years old who had recovered from COVID-19.

This sequence joins TRBV18 and TRBJ2-3; no clear D. Trimming took off 3 bases at V and 7 bases at J, with 8 bases between the two ends. Germline V lookup: CDR1 KGHSH, CDR2 LQKENI. This CDR3 spans 12 amino acids. CDR3: CASSPQLNTQYF. The CDR3 coding sequence is TGTGCCAGCTCACCCCAGTTGAATACGCAGTATTTT.

The rearrangement links TRBV29-1 to TRBJ2-3, with D unclear. Germline V lookup: CDR1 SQVTM, CDR2 ANQGSEA. V gave up 0 bases and J gave up 3 bases, with 7 bases separating them. The CDR3 extends over 13 amino acids. The CDR3 nucleotides are TGCAGCGTTGAAGAGGCAAGTACAGATACGCAGTATTTT. Encoded protein: CSVEEASTDTQYF.

The sample holds a few counts of this clone. The chain has TRBV7-9 and TRBJ2-2; no clear D gene. Germline CDR1 reads SEHNR; CDR2 reads FQNEAQ (reference sequence). The V end lost 7 bases, the J end lost 2 bases, and 5 bases lay between the germline ends. CDR3 length: 12 residues. The CDR3 here is CASTPNTGELFF. The CDR3 region has the DNA TGTGCCAGCACCCCAAACACCGGGGAGCTGTTTTTT.

J is TRBJ2-3 and V is TRBV10-3; 9 positions match TRBD2. This CDR3 region has 16 residues. Germline V lookup: CDR1 ENHRY, CDR2 SYGVKD. The trim removed 0 bases at V and 8 bases at J, leaving 9 bases unmatched. The CDR3 sequence: CAISESRSSGEGTQYF. The CDR3 DNA follows: TGTGCCATCAGTGAGTCGAGGTCTAGCGGGGAAGGTACGCAGTATTTT.

This clone has only a few counts. V is TRBV27 and J is TRBJ1-2; 7 nucleotides agree with TRBD1. Germline-derived CDR1 and CDR2 are MNHEY and SMNVEV (reference sequence). The CDR3 runs 16 residues. V lost 4 bases, J lost 5 bases, and 13 bases stayed unmatched. The CDR3 DNA reads as TGTGCCAGCAGTTCGTATCGCCTAGGGGGCTTGTATGGCTACACCTTC. Its protein is CASSSYRLGGLYGYTF.

The genes are TRBV7-2 and TRBJ1-5, with TRBD1 matching over 7 bases. With V trimmed by 5 bases and J by 0 bases, 7 bases remained unmatched. Per the germline V gene, CDR1 is SGHTA and CDR2 is FQGNSA. CDR3 length equals 16 residues. CDR3 amino acids: CASSDRQGYSNQPQHF. DNA for the CDR3: TGTGCCAGCAGCGATAGACAGGGTTATAGCAATCAGCCCCAGCATTTT.

The chain combines TRBV7-9 with TRBJ2-3, with 7 bases that match TRBD1. Trimming cost V 6 bases and J 10 bases; bases outside gene matches: 10. The CDR3 is 13 residues long. The V gene's germline CDR1 is SEHNR and CDR2 FQNEAQ (reference sequence). Here the CDR3 DNA reads TGTGCCAGCAGACGCGACAGGGAATCGGCGCAGTATTTT. Translation: CASRRDRESAQYF.

V usage is TRBV9 and J usage is TRBJ2-1; tentative D call: TRBD2 (7 bases). The CDR3 loop spans 17 amino acids. Germline V lookup: CDR1 SGDLS, CDR2 YYNGEE. V gave up 0 bases and J gave up 8 bases, with 21 bases separating them. The CDR3 coding sequence is TGTGCCAGCAGCGTAGATCCCCCGGGGGGCCCATTCGATGAGCAGTTCTTC. This translates into CASSVDPPGGPFDEQFF.